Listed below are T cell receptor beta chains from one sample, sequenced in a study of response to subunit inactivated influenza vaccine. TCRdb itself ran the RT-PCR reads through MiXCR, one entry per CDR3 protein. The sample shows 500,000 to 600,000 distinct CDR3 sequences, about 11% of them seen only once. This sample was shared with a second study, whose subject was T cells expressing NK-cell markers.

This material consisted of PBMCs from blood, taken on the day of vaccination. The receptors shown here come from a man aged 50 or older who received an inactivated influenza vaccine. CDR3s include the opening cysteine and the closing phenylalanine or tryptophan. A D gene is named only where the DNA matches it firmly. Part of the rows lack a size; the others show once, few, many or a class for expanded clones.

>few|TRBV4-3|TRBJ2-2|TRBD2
CASSQPSGRVGELFF
TGCGCCAGCAGCCAACCTAGCGGGAGGGTAGGGGAGCTGTTTTTT
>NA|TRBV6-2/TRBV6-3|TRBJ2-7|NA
CASRPQLPSYEQYF
TGTGCCAGCAGACCCCAGTTACCCTCCTACGAGCAGTACTTC
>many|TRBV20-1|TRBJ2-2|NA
CSASGVVTGELFF
TGCAGTGCTAGCGGGGTGGTCACCGGGGAGCTGTTTTTT
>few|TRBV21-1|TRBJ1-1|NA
CASSKIHPPWYTEAFF
TGTGCCAGCAGCAAAATACACCCCCCCTGGTACACTGAAGCTTTCTTT
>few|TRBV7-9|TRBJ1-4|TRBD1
CASSLAGDRGGEKLFF
TGTGCCAGCAGCTTAGCGGGGGACAGGGGAGGCGAAAAACTGTTTTTT
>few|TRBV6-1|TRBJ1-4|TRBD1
CASSLTGGAVTEKLFF
TGTGCCAGCAGTCTCACAGGGGGCGCGGTCACTGAAAAACTGTTTTTT
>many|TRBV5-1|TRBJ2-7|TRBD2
CASSLQRGSYEQYF
TGCGCCAGCAGCTTGCAGCGGGGCTCCTACGAGCAGTACTTC
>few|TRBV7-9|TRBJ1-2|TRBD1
CASSKGQGRIYGYTF
TGTGCCAGCAGCAAGGGACAGGGGAGAATCTATGGCTACACCTTC
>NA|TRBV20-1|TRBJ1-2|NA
CSATGPHGYTF
TGCAGTGCTACAGGGCCCCATGGCTACACCTTC
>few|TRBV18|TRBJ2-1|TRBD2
CASSPGRESYNEQFF
TGTGCCAGCTCACCAGGGCGGGAGTCCTACAATGAGCAGTTCTTC
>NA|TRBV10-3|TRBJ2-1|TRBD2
CAIRSGGAIGEQFF
TGTGCCATCAGGAGCGGGGGGGCGATAGGTGAGCAGTTCTTC
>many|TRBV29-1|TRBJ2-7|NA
CSGGQSAGEQYF
TGCAGCGGCGGCCAGTCGGCGGGGGAGCAGTACTTC
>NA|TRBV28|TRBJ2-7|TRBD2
CASRSSGGAKEQYF
TGTGCCAGCAGGTCGAGCGGGGGGGCGAAGGAGCAGTACTTC
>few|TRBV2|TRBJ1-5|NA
CASSELGVNQPQHF
TGTGCCAGCAGTGAGTTAGGGGTCAATCAGCCCCAGCATTTT
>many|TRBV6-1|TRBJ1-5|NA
CASGTDSNQPQHF
TGTGCCAGCGGAACCGATAGCAATCAGCCCCAGCATTTT
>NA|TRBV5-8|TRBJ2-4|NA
CASSPAYVGVQYF
TGTGCCAGCAGCCCCGCTTATGTGGGGGTTCAGTACTTC
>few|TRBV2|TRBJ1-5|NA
CASSELGAYQPQHF
TGTGCCAGCAGTGAATTGGGGGCGTATCAGCCCCAGCATTTT
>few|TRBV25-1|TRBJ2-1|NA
CASSGPEQFF
TGTGCCAGCAGCGGACCGGAGCAGTTCTTC
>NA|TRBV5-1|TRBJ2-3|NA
CASTTTPGADTQYF
TGCGCCAGCACCACCACCCCGGGGGCAGATACGCAGTATTTT
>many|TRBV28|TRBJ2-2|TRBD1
CASSSGGANTGELFF
TGTGCCAGCAGCTCAGGGGGCGCGAACACCGGGGAGCTGTTTTTT
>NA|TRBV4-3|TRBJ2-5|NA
CASSQDLVQSGETQYF
TGCGCCAGCAGCCAAGATCTAGTACAGTCAGGAGAGACCCAGTACTTC
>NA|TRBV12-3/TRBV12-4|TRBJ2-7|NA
CASSSSPGPSYEQYF
TGTGCCAGCAGTTCCTCCCCGGGGCCCTCCTACGAGCAGTACTTC
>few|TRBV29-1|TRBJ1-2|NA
CSVGGAQGFSGGYTF
TGCAGCGTTGGGGGGGCACAGGGCTTTTCAGGTGGCTACACCTTC
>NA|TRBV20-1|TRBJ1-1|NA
CSAPRGGTDTEAFF
TGCAGTGCCCCTCGGGGGGGCACAGACACTGAAGCTTTCTTT
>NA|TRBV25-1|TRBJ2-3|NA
CASSELASRVSQYF
TGTGCCAGCAGTGAATTGGCGTCGAGGGTTTCGCAGTATTTT
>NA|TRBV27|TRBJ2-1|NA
CASKIGGNEQFF
TGTGCCAGCAAAATTGGGGGCAATGAGCAGTTCTTC
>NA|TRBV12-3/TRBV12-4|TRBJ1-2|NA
CASTYGGGGYTF
TGTGCCAGCACCTATGGGGGGGGTGGCTACACCTTC
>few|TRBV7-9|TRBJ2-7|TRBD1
CASTKDRDHEQYF
TGTGCCAGCACCAAGGACAGGGACCACGAGCAGTACTTC
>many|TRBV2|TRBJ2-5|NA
CASTLGGMIQETQYF
TGTGCCAGCACTCTAGGAGGGATGATTCAAGAGACCCAGTACTTC
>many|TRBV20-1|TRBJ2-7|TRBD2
CSARDSGRVYEQYF
TGCAGTGCTAGAGATAGCGGGAGAGTGTACGAGCAGTACTTC
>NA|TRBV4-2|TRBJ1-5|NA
CASSQVEGTGNQPQHF
TGTGCCAGCAGCCAAGTAGAGGGAACGGGCAATCAGCCCCAGCATTTT
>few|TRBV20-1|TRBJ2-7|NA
CSEEGDTAYEQYF
TGCAGTGAAGAAGGGGACACAGCCTACGAGCAGTACTTC
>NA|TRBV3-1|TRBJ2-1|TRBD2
CASSHISGGFYNEQFF
TGTGCCAGCAGTCACATTAGCGGGGGGTTCTACAATGAGCAGTTCTTC
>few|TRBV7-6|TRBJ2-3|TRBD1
CASRAGGVNTQYF
TGTGCCAGCCGGGCAGGGGGCGTGAATACGCAGTATTTT
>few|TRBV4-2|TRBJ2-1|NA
CASSQDRVRDNEQFF
TGTGCCAGCAGCCAAGATAGGGTCAGGGACAATGAGCAGTTCTTC
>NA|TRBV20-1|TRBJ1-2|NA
CSARDTRPGTYGYTF
TGCAGTGCTAGAGATACACGCCCGGGTACCTATGGCTACACCTTC
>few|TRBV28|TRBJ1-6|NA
CASRPHWTASPLHF
TGTGCCAGCAGACCCCATTGGACAGCTTCACCCCTCCACTTT
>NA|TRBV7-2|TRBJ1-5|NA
CASSIAGTSRQPQHF
TGTGCCAGCAGCATCGCCGGGACGAGCCGTCAGCCCCAGCATTTT
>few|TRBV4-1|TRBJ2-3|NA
CASSQEADTQYF
TGCGCCAGCAGCCAAGAAGCCGATACGCAGTATTTT
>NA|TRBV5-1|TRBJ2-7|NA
CASSLGVWQGTYEQYF
TGCGCCAGCAGCTTGGGAGTCTGGCAGGGAACCTACGAGCAGTACTTC
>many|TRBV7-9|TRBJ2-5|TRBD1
CASSLRQGTDETQYF
TGTGCCAGCAGCCTTAGACAGGGGACGGATGAGACCCAGTACTTC
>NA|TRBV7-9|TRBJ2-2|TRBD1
CASSRGTGLGAGELFF
TGTGCCAGCAGCCGCGGGACAGGGTTGGGGGCCGGGGAGCTGTTTTTT
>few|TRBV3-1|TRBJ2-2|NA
CASSQDPATGTGELFF
TGTGCCAGCAGCCAAGATCCGGCTACCGGTACCGGGGAGCTGTTTTTT
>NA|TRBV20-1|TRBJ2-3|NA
CSASSGAGTDTQYF
TGCAGTGCTAGTTCGGGGGCCGGCACAGATACGCAGTATTTT
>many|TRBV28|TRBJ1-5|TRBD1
CAIRTGGAGNQPQHF
TGTGCCATACGGACAGGGGGCGCCGGCAATCAGCCCCAGCATTTT